This TCR beta chain appears in the sequencing data of a study of cytomegalovirus exposure and HLA in healthy donors (dated by TCRdb to 2017 to 2019). For the study in its entirety: According to an earlier analysis of 587 of the donors, 150 million to 200 million T cells yielded 90 million to 140 million unique TCR beta sequences and about 300 Gb of sequence data. An early release covering roughly 640 HLA-typed donors comprised around 300 gigabases of sequencing data and some 79 million unique TCR sequences. Of the 350 to 450 genotyped donors, less than 90% were placed in the genetic ancestry cluster associated with self-reported Caucasian donors. The study was designed to test whether signatures of past pathogen exposure could be identified by cataloging public T cell receptors. The T cell repertoires of 700 or so subjects were profiled by immunosequencing and related to cytomegalovirus serostatus. A separate validation cohort of 100 to 150 different subjects was used in addition to the approximately 700-subject first cohort. High-throughput TCR immunosequencing, statistical association of individual TCRs with disease status, and machine learning were combined to predict cytomegalovirus infection status. In a later analysis, previously published TCR beta repertoires from some 640 donors were re-analyzed and high-resolution HLA genotyping was added so that TCR occurrence patterns could be studied. Rather than drawing on any new phenotypic data, the later analysis identified candidate immune exposures from TCR beta sequences and the way those sequences occurred across donors. In an earlier analysis of a few hundred of the donors, high-throughput TCR beta sequencing was used to judge whether each TCR beta V gene segment behaved as functional or pseudogenic. Alongside the repertoire data, information on donor age, sex, ethnicity and CMV serostatus was compiled. A later genetic analysis took genome-wide SNP genotypes for about 55% of the 666 donors and used that subset as a discovery cohort. All discovery cohort repertoires had been generated using a single sequencing platform. HLA typing covered class I and class II loci at four-digit resolution. The number of typed donors differed by locus: about 620-640 for A, B, C, DRB1 and DQB1; 500 to 550 for DQA1; 606 for DPA1; and around 470 for DPB1. Roughly 5 DR-DQ haplotypes were handled as single units for association and clustering because linkage in the cohort was strong. Among roughly 400 genotyped donors of the cohort, an average of around 250,000 unique TCR beta nucleotide sequences was sequenced per donor, of which roughly 17% were non-productive. The paper as a whole reports these results and caveats: According to a later analysis, parvovirus B19, influenza, CMV and Epstein-Barr virus appeared linked to several top co-occurrence clusters. At a false discovery rate of 0.05, a later analysis linked about 17,000 TCR beta sequences to specific HLA alleles. CMV serostatus was the only immune exposure information available for the cohort. A later analysis found that most CMV-associated TCR beta chains appeared HLA-restricted, with HLA associations seemingly driven largely by CMV exposure. A later analysis found that TCR association rates varied across HLA loci, with DRB1 alleles showing the most associated TCRs and HLA-C alleles the fewest. Compared with the roughly 670-donor mean, donors in an Asian-associated ancestry cluster had fewer N-insertions in productive TCRs, according to a later genetic analysis. In this cohort, only TCR beta chains were sequenced, and detectable features were limited by the absence of alpha or paired-chain data. A cluster of highly shared sequence variants was judged likely to represent a technical artifact of the sequencing pipeline. Because the 87-base-pair reads could not distinguish some IMGT-functional V segments, including TRBV6-2 and TRBV6-3, those segments were excluded. The classifier was reported to diagnose cytomegalovirus status with high specificity and sensitivity in both the original cohort and the validation cohort. A later genetic analysis associated a missense DCLRE1C variant with V-gene and J-gene trimming of TCR beta chains, and an independent cohort replicated the association. Because HLA typing was missing for some donors at each locus, association tests included only the typed subset. Because counts were too low, about 15 rarely observed V segments, including chromosome 9 orphons, were left out of the earlier analysis of some 600 of the donors. Linkage disequilibrium might explain the correlated functional status among segregating V segments, but an unknown experimental factor could not be excluded. In vitro tests confirmed that a few of the cytomegalovirus-associated TCR beta chains recognize cytomegalovirus antigens. A further reported finding was that TCR beta sequences accurately predicted the HLA-A and HLA-B alleles for most subjects in the first cohort. The study listed 164 TCR beta chains as associated with cytomegalovirus. In an earlier analysis of about 600 of the donors, most TCR beta V segments appeared in productive rearrangements about 87% or about 30% of the time, broadly matching IMGT annotations. The presence/absence analyses assumed that sequencing depth was roughly uniform across donors, and that assumption may not be true. When HLA alleles, especially DR and DQ, strongly co-occurred, attributing TCR associations to individual alleles was difficult. Across donors, most TCR sequences were observed very rarely, whereas some public TCRs were present in many individuals. In a later analysis, HLA-associated TCR beta chains were found to be more clonally expanded and to have lower generation probabilities than equally common non-associated chains. It was suggested by the authors that the approach could potentially be generalized to other disease states and immunological phenotypes.

Turning to this clone: No cognate antigen has been identified for it. No base quality information exists; no much larger clone differs at one position.

The protocol used for the library was the immunoSEQ multiplex PCR assay. A mixture of 60 forward primers for TCR Vbeta segments and 13 reverse primers for TCR Jbeta segments was used in the multiplex PCR. Amplification of the CDR3 region of rearranged TCR beta genes was performed with a multiplex PCR assay on genomic DNA. The Illumina HiSeq System was used to sequence the amplified TCR beta libraries as 87-base-pair reads. On the study's bioinformatics: A later analysis counted about 76 million unique TCR beta chains across the 666 repertoires, and some 11 million of these chains were shared by at least two donors. To remove PCR and sequencing errors, raw reads were error-corrected and collapsed into unique sequences using a nearest-neighbor algorithm that merged closely related sequences. V, D and J gene segments were assigned by aligning CDR3 sequences to IMGT reference sequences. For a sequence to be retained, at least a six-nucleotide match to both a V gene segment and a J gene segment was required. A rearrangement was called productive if the CDR3 had no stop codons and remained in frame with V and J, and every other rearrangement was called non-productive. CDR3 was defined according to IMGT convention as the region running from the second conserved V-encoded cysteine to the conserved J-encoded phenylalanine. Sequences without an unambiguous match to a single V gene segment were excluded from the earlier analysis of several hundred of the donors. In an earlier analysis of several hundred of the donors, V segments were called functional above 56.7% productive rearrangements and were called segregating when the between-donor standard deviation exceeded 5%. A statistical classification framework was developed to diagnose cytomegalovirus status using the catalog of TCR beta chain sequences. A later analysis assigned V and J genes by comparing TCR nucleotide sequences with IMGT/GENE-DB human TR gene sequences. Using the TCRdist pipeline, a later analysis assigned CDR3 sequences along with most-parsimonious VDJ recombination scenarios. In a later analysis, each TCR beta chain was defined by its CDR3 amino acid sequence together with its V-gene family, and reads without a unique V-gene family were excluded. In a later analysis, around 650 highly shared, low-generation-probability nucleotide sequences were removed to address suspected cross-contamination and a sequencing artifact. In a later analysis, a clonal expansion index was calculated for each public chain from normalized within-repertoire ranks of inferred template counts. In a later analysis, generation probabilities were computed using a VDJ recombination model fitted to out-of-frame rearrangements, and the results were checked against IGoR. In a later analysis, TCR-TCR, TCR-HLA and TCR-CMV co-occurrence was scored with hypergeometric tests, and a repertoire-size bias correction was applied to TCR pairs. False discovery rates were estimated in a later analysis by permuting HLA or CMV assignments 20 times. A later analysis grouped co-occurring TCRs with DBSCAN, adding TCRdist sequence similarity when clustering within HLA-allele-positive subsets. Co-occurrence clustering excluded repertoires with fewer than 30,000 or more than 120,000 public chains, plus five with anomalous nucleotide sharing. TCRdb mirrors the immuneACCESS table, restricted to in-frame sequences. Some clones are absent from its copies; in checked studies, under half trace to an unresolved V gene, and the reason for the others is unknown. The V and J calls and clone size were taken over from that table, and D and trimming were inferred from the DNA. The sample includes roughly 110,000 clones, with approximately 69% observed a single time. Together, the top ten hold around 3.9% of the sample.

The cohort consisted of some 730 healthy bone marrow donors. Cohort members were all nominally healthy when sampled, although unrecorded immune exposures were likely present. The donor tested CMV seropositive and was one of the 289 seropositive cohort members. Each donor provided a peripheral blood sample, and peripheral blood mononuclear cells were used for TCR beta sequencing. Genomic DNA was extracted from the blood cell samples with the Qiagen DNeasy Blood Extraction Kit. Relative to germline, V is missing 3 bases and J is missing 5 bases, with 3 bases of the junction outside any gene match. The germline V gene sets CDR1 to SGDLS and CDR2 to YYNGEE. Its CDR3 holds 13 amino acids, cysteine through phenylalanine. Kept here is only the CDR3 DNA, which spans 39 bases and is read in frame from base 1.

The source material was PBMCs. This clonotype was obtained from a woman between 35 and 50 years old in good health and CMV-seropositive. The chain couples TRBV9 to TRBJ2-5; 8 nucleotides in the junction match TRBD1. The DNA sequence is TGTGCCAGCAGCGCGACAGGGGAGGAGACCCAGTACTTC. Its protein is CASSATGEETQYF.